The rows below give T cell receptor beta chains drawn from one sample of a study of cytomegalovirus exposure and HLA in healthy donors. Repertoires were generated with immunoSEQ multiplex PCR, while TCRdb's copy carries only in-frame clones and drops some. The sample consists of approximately 120,000 clones, over 70% of them appearing once. The sequenced sample consisted of PBMCs. The receptors were sampled from a man aged 18 to 29 in good health and CMV-seropositive. Both conserved end residues are part of each CDR3. The D gene is left open where the match is weak. Clone size is not always given. Where it is, it says once, few, many or a class for expanded clones.

CDR3 protein: CASDRGVEAFF
CDR3 DNA: TGTGCCAGCGACAGGGGAGTGGAAGCTTTCTTT
CDR3 length: 11
J gene: TRBJ1-1
V gene: TRBV6-1
D gene: TRBD1
clone size: NA

CDR3 protein: CASSYVGAEAFF
CDR3 DNA: TGTGCCAGCAGTTACGTCGGGGCTGAAGCTTTCTTT
CDR3 length: 12
J gene: TRBJ1-1
V gene: TRBV6-6
D gene: NA
clone size: NA

CDR3 protein: CASSQGQRDQETQYF
CDR3 DNA: TGCGCCAGCAGCCAGGGACAGAGAGACCAAGAGACCCAGTACTTC
CDR3 length: 15
J gene: TRBJ2-5
V gene: TRBV4-1
D gene: TRBD1
clone size: NA

CDR3 protein: CASSQDLVAGGHYEQYF
CDR3 DNA: TGCGCCAGCAGCCAAGATTTAGTGGCGGGGGGGCATTACGAGCAGTACTTC
CDR3 length: 17
J gene: TRBJ2-7
V gene: TRBV4-1
D gene: TRBD2
clone size: NA

CDR3 protein: CASSVGTGVSGNTIYF
CDR3 DNA: TGTGCCAGCAGCGTAGGCACAGGGGTTAGCGGAAACACCATATATTTT
CDR3 length: 16
J gene: TRBJ1-3
V gene: TRBV9
D gene: TRBD1
clone size: NA

CDR3 protein: CASSLAGGTTEAFF
CDR3 DNA: TGTGCCAGCAGCTTGGCCGGAGGAACCACTGAAGCTTTCTTT
CDR3 length: 14
J gene: TRBJ1-1
V gene: TRBV5-5
D gene: NA
clone size: NA

CDR3 protein: CASSRAEREWNNEQFF
CDR3 DNA: TGTGCCAGCAGCCGGGCCGAGCGGGAGTGGAACAATGAGCAGTTCTTC
CDR3 length: 16
J gene: TRBJ2-1
V gene: TRBV5-4
D gene: TRBD2
clone size: once

CDR3 protein: CASSLISQGPDTF
CDR3 DNA: TGTGCCAGCAGCTTAATAAGTCAGGGGCCGGACACCTTC
CDR3 length: 13
J gene: TRBJ1-2
V gene: TRBV7-2
D gene: NA
clone size: NA

CDR3 protein: CASSQGPGQGERSYEQYF
CDR3 DNA: TGCGCCAGCAGCCAAGGTCCGGGACAGGGCGAGCGGTCCTACGAGCAGTACTTC
CDR3 length: 18
J gene: TRBJ2-7
V gene: TRBV4-1
D gene: TRBD1
clone size: NA

CDR3 protein: CAWILPGGGQRHLHYGYTF
CDR3 DNA: TGTGCCTGGATACTGCCGGGAGGGGGACAGCGACACCTGCACTATGGCTACACCTTC
CDR3 length: 19
J gene: TRBJ1-2
V gene: TRBV30
D gene: TRBD1
clone size: few

CDR3 protein: CASSIRQGNGYTF
CDR3 DNA: TGTGCCAGCAGCATCCGACAGGGCAATGGCTACACCTTC
CDR3 length: 13
J gene: TRBJ1-2
V gene: TRBV7-2
D gene: TRBD1
clone size: NA

CDR3 protein: CASSVGGAQETQYF
CDR3 DNA: TGTGCCAGCAGCGTAGGCGGCGCACAAGAGACCCAGTACTTC
CDR3 length: 14
J gene: TRBJ2-5
V gene: TRBV9
D gene: NA
clone size: NA

CDR3 protein: CASSYSYESSYNEQFF
CDR3 DNA: TGTGCCAGCAGTTACTCGTATGAGAGCTCCTACAATGAGCAGTTCTTC
CDR3 length: 16
J gene: TRBJ2-1
V gene: TRBV6-5
D gene: NA
clone size: NA

CDR3 protein: CASSSNRDRAKFAQYF
CDR3 DNA: TGTGCCAGCAGCTCGAACCGGGACAGGGCGAAGTTTGCGCAGTATTTT
CDR3 length: 16
J gene: TRBJ2-3
V gene: TRBV7-8
D gene: TRBD1
clone size: NA

CDR3 protein: CASSTSQGDLLETQYF
CDR3 DNA: TGTGCCAGCAGTACGTCACAGGGGGATTTGCTCGAGACCCAGTACTTC
CDR3 length: 16
J gene: TRBJ2-5
V gene: TRBV28
D gene: TRBD1
clone size: NA